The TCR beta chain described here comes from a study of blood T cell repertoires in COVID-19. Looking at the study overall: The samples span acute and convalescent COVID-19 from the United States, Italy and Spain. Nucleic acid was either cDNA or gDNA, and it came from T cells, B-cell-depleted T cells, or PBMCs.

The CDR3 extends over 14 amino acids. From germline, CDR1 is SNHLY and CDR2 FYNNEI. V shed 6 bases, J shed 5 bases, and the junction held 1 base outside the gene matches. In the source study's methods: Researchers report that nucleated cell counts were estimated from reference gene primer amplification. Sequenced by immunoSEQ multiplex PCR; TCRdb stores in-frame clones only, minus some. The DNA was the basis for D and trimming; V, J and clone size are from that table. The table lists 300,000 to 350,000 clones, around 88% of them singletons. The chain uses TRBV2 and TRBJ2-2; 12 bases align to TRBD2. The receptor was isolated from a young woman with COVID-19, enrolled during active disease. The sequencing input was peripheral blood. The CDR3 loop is CASRGTSGTGELFF. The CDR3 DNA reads TGTGCCAGCAGGGGGACTAGCGGGACCGGGGAGCTGTTTTTT. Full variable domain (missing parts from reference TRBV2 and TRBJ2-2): EPEVTQTPSHQVTQMGQEVILRCVPISNHLYFYWYRQILGQKVEFLVSFYNNEISEKSEIFDDQFSVERPDGSNFTLKIRSTKLEDSAMYFCASRGTSGTGELFFGEGSRLTVL.